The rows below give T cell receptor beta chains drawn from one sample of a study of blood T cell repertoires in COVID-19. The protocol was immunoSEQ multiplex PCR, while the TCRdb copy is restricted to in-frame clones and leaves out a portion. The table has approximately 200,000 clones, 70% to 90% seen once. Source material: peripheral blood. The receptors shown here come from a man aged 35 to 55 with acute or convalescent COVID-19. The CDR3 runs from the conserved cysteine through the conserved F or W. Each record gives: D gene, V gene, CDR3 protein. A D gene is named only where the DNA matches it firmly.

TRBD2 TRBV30 CAWSVKTSGGFLAQYF
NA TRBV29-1 CSVSGSSYNEQFF
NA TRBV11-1 CASSTRADIQSAFF
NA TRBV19 CASSTGKTGQETQYF
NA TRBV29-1 CSVGGGTGIYYGYTF
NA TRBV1 CTSSHGVFVQGDRNNYGYTF
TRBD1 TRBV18 CASSPPGRDRGLDTQYF
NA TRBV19 CASSTLDNREQYF
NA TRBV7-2 CASSHPGSYTGELFF
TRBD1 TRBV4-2 CASSPGQGNGYTF
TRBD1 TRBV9 CASSARDRGLSPLHF
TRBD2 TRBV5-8 CASSLWRGGLNEQFF
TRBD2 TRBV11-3 CASSSGLAGHPSTDTQYF
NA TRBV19 CASSNPGRSEAFF
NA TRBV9 CASSAGFGGVPEKLFF
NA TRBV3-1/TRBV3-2 CASSQLSRGTEAFF
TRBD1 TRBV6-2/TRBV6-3 CASSQTTGTGYGYTF
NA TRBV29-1 CSVRPTGERGYTF
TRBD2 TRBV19 CASSIATSGGPRQETQYF
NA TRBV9 CASSGARGLTDNYGYTF
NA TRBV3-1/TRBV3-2 CASSLGQRSQETQYF
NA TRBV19 CASNPGVGGQPQHF
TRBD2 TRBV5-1 CASTLAGGRENTQYF
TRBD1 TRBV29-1 CSVDGRGRYTIYF
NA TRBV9 CASSVDRIDSPLHF
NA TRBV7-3 CASSTRIRYGYTF
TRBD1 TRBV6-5 CASSGTGWTF
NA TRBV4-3 CASSPAVLDYEQYF
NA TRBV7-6 CASSPGINTEAFF
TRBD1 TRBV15 CATSSWDRGLGAGNTIYF
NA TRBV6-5 CASSYIEGTNTEAFF
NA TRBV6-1 CASSERVRSSTEAFF